This TCR beta chain was retrieved from a study of T cell repertoires in cytomegalovirus infection. TCRdb reprocessed the reads via MiXCR and lists one record per CDR3 protein. Of under 850,000 distinct CDR3 sequences in the sample, roughly 36% were seen once. This clonotype was observed a few times. Its antigen is unknown. The sequenced sample was cultured PBMCs, obtained from culture after CMV antigen stimulation. This sequence was found in a human donor in good health (CMV status not recorded). Some clones in this sample may be carry-over from other donors' samples.

The CDR3 sequence is CASSQTLFGAYYEQYF. DNA of the CDR3: TGCGCCAGCAGCCAAACGCTCTTCGGGGCTTACTACGAGCAGTACTTC. V gene TRBV4-3 combines with J gene TRBJ2-7; D may correspond to TRBD1 or TRBD2 (5 bases each). V dropped 2 bases and J dropped 3 bases, with 17 bases sitting between them. The length of the CDR3 is 16 residues. Germline V lookup: CDR1 LGHNA, CDR2 YSLEER.